Included here is one T cell receptor (beta chain) sequence, with context. This clonotype was seen a few times. Which antigen it targets is not known. Per-nucleotide qualities are absent, and no much larger clonotype sits a single base away. This sample stems from a study of T-cell reconstitution after alpha-beta-depleted transplantation in children (dated by TCRdb to about 2016). Some background on the complete study: The study quantitatively tracked T-cell immune reconstitution after TCRalphabeta/CD19-depleted allogeneic hematopoietic cell transplantation in children using TCR repertoire profiling.

The sample's treatment or condition label, decoded: allogeneic hematopoietic cell transplantation with graft depleted of TCRalphabeta T cells and CD19 B cells. TCRalphabeta/CD19-depleted allogeneic hematopoietic cell grafts were given to the transplant recipients, all of whom were children. Library generation was performed with PCR. Sequencing was carried out with an Illumina HiSeq 2500. TCR library preparation used molecular barcoding, with unique molecular identifiers applied to normalize quantification of the TCRbeta repertoire. TCRdb took the public reads, trimmed them with fastp at Q25, ran MiXCR for clone calling and kept in-frame beta chains. Under each unique CDR3 protein, matching rows form one entry showing the most common genes and DNA. In this sample the table shows approximately 220,000 distinct CDR3 sequences, approximately 17% of which occur a single time. The ten largest clones represent about 45% of the sample.

Including cysteine and phenylalanine, the CDR3 has 11 amino acids. Kept here is only the CDR3 DNA, which spans 33 bases and is read in frame from base 1. CDR1 and CDR2 were assigned from the germline V gene as ENHRY and SYGVKD. V loses 8 bases of germline sequence and J loses 8 bases, and the interval between the two ends is 10 bases. Overall study results and their limits: Apparently early alphabetaT-cell count recovery about two months after transplant reportedly relied on only several hundred rapidly expanded clones derived from non-depleted graft cells. In some patients, the high TCRbeta diversity seen at day 60 was put down to recipient T cells and intrathymic progenitors that had survived conditioning. Over subsequent months, a decline in hyperexpanded clone frequencies was noted, and after one year, T-cell counts and TCRbeta diversity were mostly ascribed to newly produced T cells.

The origin of this receptor is a male patient aged 2-9 years who had a stem cell transplant for acute lymphoblastic leukemia, so the T cells may come from the graft donor. The receptor chain draws on TRBV10-3 and TRBJ2-1; no confident D gene assignment can be made. The sequenced sample was PBMCs, mostly from graft donor cells, obtained 360 days after TCRalphabeta/CD19-depleted stem cell transplant. The nucleotide sequence is TGTGCCATCGGACCAGTGGATGAGCAGTTCTTC. Translated, it reads CAIGPVDEQFF.